This T cell receptor beta chain was identified during a study of cytomegalovirus exposure and HLA in healthy donors. About the research overall: Around 80 million unique TCR sequences came from HLA-typed donors in an early release. Study-level findings and limits: There were a few CMV-associated chains whose specificity for CMV antigens was confirmed in vitro.

The PCR had 60 Vbeta and 13 Jbeta primers. The repertoire was sequenced with immunoSEQ multiplex PCR; TCRdb's copy has only in-frame clones and lacks some. This sample's table reports 100,000 to 150,000 clones. Donors were nominally healthy when sampled, though unrecorded immune exposures were likely. As concerns this clone: The antigen is undetermined.

V trimming: 5 bases; J trimming: 4 bases; junction bases outside the gene matches: 10. This CDR3 has 16 residues. The germline gives CDR1 MDHEN, CDR2 SYDVKM. The sequence came from a man aged 18 to 29 in good health and CMV-seronegative. What was sequenced was PBMCs. The chain employs TRBV28 and TRBJ2-1, with 8 positions matching TRBD1. CDR3 nucleotide sequence: TGTGCCAGCAGTGCCCGTAGGGACAGGCCTTACAATGAGCAGTTCTTC. This gives the protein CASSARRDRPYNEQFF.